What follows describes a single T cell receptor (beta chain). Which antigen it targets is not known. Within one base of it there is no much larger clone, and no base qualities were kept. The data were taken from a study of blood T cell repertoires in COVID-19 (dated by TCRdb to about 2020). Concerning the study at large: Collaborator samples came from the United States, Italy and Spain and covered acute and convalescent phases of COVID-19. Sample metadata almost always included a de-identified subject ID, COVID-19 status, age in years and sex. A freely available public database, intended as a resource for researchers studying the immune response to SARS-CoV-2, is where the repertoires were released. Where available, HLA class I and class II types were obtained from metadata supplied by the sample provider rather than from assay-based typing. The prospective study material was composed of cDNA or gDNA derived from T cells, B-cell-depleted T cells, or PBMCs. The samples were drawn from two sources: the first 160 participants of the ongoing ImmuneRACE study, and fewer than 1,500 subjects contributed by 6 global collaborators. The dataset comprised deeply sampled blood TCRbeta repertoires from subjects exposed to, actively infected with, or recovered from COVID-19. Overall results and qualifications from the work: The quantity of clinical and demographic metadata differed by source and by participant and was supplied without curation.

TCRbeta CDR3 regions were amplified from genomic DNA by means of the immunoSEQ Assay, a bias-controlled multiplex PCR. The authors' analysis ran thus. Within the assay, amplification of reference gene primers was used to estimate how many nucleated cells each sample contained. Sequence reads were collapsed and filtered to measure the absolute abundance of every unique TCRbeta CDR3 rearrangement. For each sample, productive Simpson clonality was calculated by taking the square root of Simpson's diversity index across productive rearrangements. The clones in this table, taken by TCRdb from immuneACCESS, are in-frame only. Not every clone is retained; where verified, under half of the shortfall comes from an unresolved V gene, and the cause of the rest is unknown. Clone size and the V and J calls come from that table; the DNA yielded D and trimming. The sample has about 160,000 clones on record, about 90% of them singletons. 4.8% of the sample lies in the top ten.

One collaborating source in Seattle enrolled patients during active infection and followed them longitudinally through the course of disease. Each collaborating institution followed its own protocols to collect whole blood in K2EDTA tubes. For TCRbeta analysis, collaborator samples were shipped as frozen whole blood, as isolated PBMCs, or as DNA extracted from either sample type. The CDR3 has 15 amino acids, counting the end cysteine and phenylalanine. Of all the DNA, just the CDR3 is kept, 45 bases in frame from base 1. For CDR1 and CDR2, the germline V gene lists MNHEY and SVGAGI. Germline trimming: 3 bases from V, 5 bases from J; junction bases outside gene matches: 6.

The sequence derives from a man younger than 45 with COVID-19, enrolled during active disease. The chain links TRBV6-5 with TRBJ1-4, with 7 junctional bases fitting TRBD1. Sequencing input: peripheral blood. The nucleotide sequence is TGTGCCAGCAGTTATTTGGACAGGCCCAATGAAAAACTGTTTTTT. Its protein product is CASSYLDRPNEKLFF.